The 19 T cell receptor beta chains below come from one sample, sequenced in a study of blood T cell repertoires in COVID-19. Only in-frame clones appear in the TCRdb table, and some are missing; sequencing was by immunoSEQ multiplex PCR. The sample consists of around 150,000 clones, about 88% of them appearing once. Source material: peripheral blood. The receptors were sampled from an elderly woman with acute or convalescent COVID-19.

CDR3 nucleotides: TGTGCCAGTACAGACCAGGGGGCCCAAGAGACCCAGTACTTC. As protein: CASTDQGAQETQYF. This sequence joins TRBV19 and TRBJ2-5, with 8 bases identical to TRBD1. Germline trimming cut 7 bases from V and 1 base from J; bases unmatched to any gene: 5. CDR1 LNHDA and CDR2 SQIVND come from the germline V gene (reference sequence). The CDR3 runs to 14 residues.

The chain couples TRBV20-1 to TRBJ2-5, with D unclear. V was trimmed by 3 bases and J by 8 bases, leaving 16 bases between them. The length of the CDR3 is 13 residues. CDR1 DFQATT and CDR2 SNEGSKA come from the germline V gene (reference sequence). The CDR3 sequence: CSASQQPKRTQYF. CDR3 nucleotides: TGCAGTGCTAGTCAACAGCCCAAGAGAACCCAGTACTTC.

This clone is a singleton in its sample. V usage is TRBV4-3 and J usage is TRBJ1-6; 11 bases match TRBD1. From germline, CDR1 is LGHNA and CDR2 YSLEER. V was clipped by 0 bases and J by 10 bases; unmatched bases: 2. The CDR3 spans 15 residues. DNA for the CDR3: TGCGCCAGCAGCCAAGATTGGACAGGGGGCTCACCCCTCCACTTT. Protein product: CASSQDWTGGSPLHF.

The chain employs TRBV9 and TRBJ2-7, with 8 bases aligning to TRBD2. Germline V gene sequence: CDR1 SGDLS, CDR2 YYNGEE. Unmatched junction bases numbered 12, after V lost 2 bases and J lost 11 bases. The CDR3 runs to 14 residues. The CDR3 DNA follows: TGTGCCAGCAGCGTCGAGGATTCTCGGGGGGGCAAGTACTTC. Translated, it gives CASSVEDSRGGKYF.

The genes are TRBV7-2 and TRBJ2-7; 8 positions agree with TRBD2. CDR3 length equals 15 residues. Germline loops: CDR1 SGHTA, CDR2 FQGNSA. The junction had 11 bases not matched to a gene; V was cut back by 2 bases and J by 8 bases. This chain's CDR3 is CASSLFVSGALQQYF. CDR3 DNA: TGTGCCAGCAGCTTATTTGTTAGCGGGGCCTTACAGCAGTACTTC.

This chain links TRBV6-2 or TRBV6-3 with TRBJ1-1; tentative D call: TRBD1 (5 bases). Germline V gene lookup returns CDR1 MNHEY and CDR2 SVGEGT. The length of the CDR3 is 13 residues. Trimming left V 4 bases short and J 11 bases short, with 17 bases between. The CDR3 is CASSWGSWNEAFF. As DNA, the CDR3 is TGTGCCAGCAGTTGGGGCAGTTGGAATGAGGCTTTCTTT.

This clone appeared a single time. The chain couples TRBV3-1 (or the pseudogene TRBV3-2) to TRBJ1-2, with a tentative D call TRBD1 (6 bases). Germline CDR1 reads LGHDT; CDR2 reads YNNKEL (reference sequence). V lost 0 bases, J lost 4 bases, and 12 bases lay in between. The length of the CDR3 is 15 residues. CDR3 in amino acids: CASSQDHGGGYGYTF. CDR3 nucleotides: TGTGCCAGCAGCCAAGATCATGGGGGCGGCTATGGCTACACCTTC.

The chain is built from TRBV28 and TRBJ2-7; weak D call: TRBD1 (6 bases). The V end was cut by 5 bases, the J end by 4 bases, with 21 bases between. CDR1 and CDR2 (germline): MDHEN, SYDVKM. The CDR3 is 16 amino acids. The CDR3 here is CASSLYHRTAGYEQYF. CDR3 DNA sequence: TGTGCCAGCAGTCTCTACCACAGGACAGCAGGATACGAGCAGTACTTC.

The chain joins TRBV19 to TRBJ1-1; tentatively, D is TRBD1 (5 bases). This CDR3 has 14 residues. The V and J ends lost 3 bases and 1 base respectively, with 9 bases between them. From germline, CDR1 is LNHDA and CDR2 SQIVND (reference sequence). CDR3 DNA: TGTGCCAGTAGTATTTATAGGGGGAACACTGAAGCTTTCTTT. Amino acid sequence: CASSIYRGNTEAFF.

The chain employs TRBV7-2 and TRBJ2-5, with TRBD2 matching 9 bases. This CDR3 is 16 amino acids long. V lost 0 bases, J lost 2 bases, and 4 bases stayed unmatched. The germline V gene encodes CDR1 SGHTA and CDR2 FQGNSA. For the CDR3, the DNA is TGTGCCAGCAGCTTAGCGGCGGGAGGGGGGCAAGAGACCCAGTACTTC. Its translation: CASSLAAGGGQETQYF. Based on the CDR3 plus reference TRBV7-2 and TRBJ2-5, the full variable domain is GAGVSQSPSNKVTEKGKDVELRCDPISGHTALYWYRQSLGQGLEFLIYFQGNSAPDKSGLPSDRFSAERTGGSVSTLTIQRTQQEDSAVYLCASSLAAGGGQETQYFGPGTRLLVL.

The chain combines TRBV6-2 or TRBV6-3 with TRBJ1-1, with D tentatively TRBD1 (6 bases). Looked up from germline, CDR1 is MNHEY and CDR2 is SVGEGT. The CDR3 contains 12 residues. The germline V and J ends were trimmed by 2 bases and 12 bases, with 13 bases remaining between them. The CDR3 sequence is CASSYKGDGTFF. CDR3 DNA: TGTGCCAGCAGTTACAAGGGGGACGGAACTTTCTTT.

The V and J genes are TRBV6-5 and TRBJ1-1, with D possibly TRBD1 on 5 matching bases. The germline CDR1 and CDR2 sequences are MNHEY and SVGAGI. The V gene lost 10 bases and the J gene lost 1 base, with 19 bases spanning the gap. CDR3 size: 15 residues. CDR3 sequence (DNA): TGTGCCACCAAGAAACCAAACACAGGGAACACTGAAGCTTTCTTT. The encoded protein is CATKKPNTGNTEAFF.

This chain joins TRBV15 and TRBJ1-5; D ambiguous. The CDR3 spans 15 residues. With 0 bases removed from V and 0 bases from J, the gap between germline ends came to 6 bases. Per the germline V gene, CDR1 is LNHNV and CDR2 is YYDKDF (reference sequence). CDR3 protein: CATSRDLPSNQPQHF. The CDR3, as DNA: TGTGCCACCAGCAGAGATCTCCCTAGCAATCAGCCCCAGCATTTT.

This clone has a handful of counts. The CDR3 is CASNPTGGADNSPLHF. The CDR3 DNA sequence: TGTGCCAGCAACCCGACAGGGGGCGCGGATAATTCACCCCTCCACTTT. The chain links TRBV6-6 to TRBJ1-6, with 10 bases aligning to TRBD1. Trimming removed 7 bases from V and 5 bases from J; junction bases left unmatched: 8. Per germline, CDR1 MNHNY and CDR2 SVGAGI (reference sequence). The length of the CDR3 is 16 residues.

The chain recombines TRBV19 with TRBJ1-2, with D unclear. V was pared by 10 bases and J by 6 bases, with 27 bases between. Germline V lookup: CDR1 LNHDA, CDR2 SQIVND (reference sequence). The length of the CDR3 is 16 residues. The CDR3 nucleotides read TGTGCCACCCTAAAGGAGGGAAGCGGCGGCGCACATGGCTACACCTTC. Encoded protein: CATLKEGSGGAHGYTF.

The rearrangement links TRBV3-1 (or the pseudogene TRBV3-2) to TRBJ2-7, with D perhaps matching TRBD1 (6 bases). The length of the CDR3 is 18 residues. Germline V gene lookup returns CDR1 LGHDT and CDR2 YNNKEL (reference sequence). V was shortened by 7 bases and J by 0 bases, with 25 bases between the two germline ends. DNA of the CDR3: TGTGCCAGCACTCCGATATACCCGTGGGGCAGGGGCTCCTACGAGCAGTACTTC. This gives the protein CASTPIYPWGRGSYEQYF.

The V and J genes are TRBV24-1 and TRBJ2-1; 14 bases fit TRBD2. J gave up 1 base and V 3 bases, and 7 bases lay outside the gene matches. The CDR3 length is 19 residues. The germline V gene has CDR1 KGHDR and CDR2 SFDVKD. CDR3 nucleotides: TGTGCCACCAGTGATCCGGGACTAGCGGGAGAAGGGTCCTACAATGAGCAGTTCTTC. This encodes CATSDPGLAGEGSYNEQFF.

This clone occurred a few times. The chain links TRBV6-5 to TRBJ2-7; 9 nucleotides match TRBD1. The CDR3 runs to 14 residues. V lost 6 bases, J lost 7 bases, and 10 bases stayed unmatched. The germline CDR1 and CDR2 sequences are MNHEY and SVGAGI. CDR3 amino acids: CASRQQGARREQYF. The CDR3 region has the DNA TGTGCCAGCAGGCAACAGGGGGCGCGACGGGAGCAGTACTTC.

This sequence joins TRBV6-2 or TRBV6-3 and TRBJ1-1; D not certain. V lost 2 bases and J 0 bases, leaving 13 bases between the germline ends. The CDR3 is made up of 16 amino acids. In germline, CDR1 is MNHEY, CDR2 SVGEGT. CDR3 bases: TGTGCCAGCAGTTACGTCCGGAGGCATTTGAACACTGAAGCTTTCTTT. This gives the protein CASSYVRRHLNTEAFF.